This T cell receptor beta chain was retrieved from a study of blood T cell repertoires in COVID-19. The method was immunoSEQ multiplex PCR; TCRdb's version includes in-frame clones alone and lacks a portion of them. The profile shows about 140,000 clones, around 83% of them singletons. Sequenced material: peripheral blood. The source of this sequence is a woman aged 60-75 years with acute or convalescent COVID-19.

The chain's CDR3 is CAISESTGSSGNTIYF. Written as DNA, the CDR3 is TGTGCCATCAGTGAGTCAACAGGGAGCTCTGGAAACACCATATATTTT. The chain uses TRBV10-3 and TRBJ1-3; TRBD1 is a possible D gene (6 bases). The CDR3 consists of 16 residues. V was pared by 0 bases and J by 0 bases, with 9 bases between. CDR1 and CDR2 (germline): ENHRY, SYGVKD.